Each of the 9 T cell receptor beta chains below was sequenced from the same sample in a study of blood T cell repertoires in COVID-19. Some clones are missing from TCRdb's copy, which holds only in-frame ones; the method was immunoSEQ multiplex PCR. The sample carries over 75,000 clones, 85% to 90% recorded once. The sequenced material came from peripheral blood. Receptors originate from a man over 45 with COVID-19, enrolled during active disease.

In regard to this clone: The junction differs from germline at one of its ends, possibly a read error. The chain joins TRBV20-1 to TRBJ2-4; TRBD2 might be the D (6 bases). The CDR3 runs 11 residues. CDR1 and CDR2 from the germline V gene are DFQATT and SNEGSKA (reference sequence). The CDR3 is CSARGDRSGVF. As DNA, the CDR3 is TGCAGTGCTAGAGGAGACCGCTCGGGAGTTTTC.

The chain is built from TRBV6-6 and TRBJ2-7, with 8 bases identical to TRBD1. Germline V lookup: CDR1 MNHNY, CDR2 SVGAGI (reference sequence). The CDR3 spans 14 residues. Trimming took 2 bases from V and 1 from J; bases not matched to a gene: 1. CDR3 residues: CASSYRTGSYEQYF. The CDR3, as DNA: TGTGCCAGCAGTTACCGGACAGGGTCCTACGAGCAGTACTTC.

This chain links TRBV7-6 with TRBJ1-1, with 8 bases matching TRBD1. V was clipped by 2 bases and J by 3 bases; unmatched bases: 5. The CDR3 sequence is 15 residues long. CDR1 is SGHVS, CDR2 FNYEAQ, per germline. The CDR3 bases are TGTGCCAGCAGCTTATCCCAGGGGGCGGACACTGAAGCTTTCTTT. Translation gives CASSLSQGADTEAFF.

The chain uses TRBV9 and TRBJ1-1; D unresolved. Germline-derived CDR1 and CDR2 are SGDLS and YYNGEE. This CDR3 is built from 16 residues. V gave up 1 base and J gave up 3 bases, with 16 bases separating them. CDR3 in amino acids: CASSVSGRRGDTEAFF. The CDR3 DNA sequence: TGTGCCAGCAGCGTAAGTGGGCGGCGGGGTGACACTGAAGCTTTCTTT.

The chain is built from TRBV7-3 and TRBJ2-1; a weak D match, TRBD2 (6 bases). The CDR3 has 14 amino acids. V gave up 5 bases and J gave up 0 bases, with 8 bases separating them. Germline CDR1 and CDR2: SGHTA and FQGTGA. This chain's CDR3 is CASSTSNSYNEQFF. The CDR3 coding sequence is TGTGCCAGCAGCACTAGCAACTCCTACAATGAGCAGTTCTTC.

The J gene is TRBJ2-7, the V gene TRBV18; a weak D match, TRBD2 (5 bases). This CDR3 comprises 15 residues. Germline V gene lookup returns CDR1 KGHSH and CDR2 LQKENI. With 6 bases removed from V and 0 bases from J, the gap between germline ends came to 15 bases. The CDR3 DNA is TGTGCCAGCTCGTTGTCGGACGGGAACTCCTACGAGCAGTACTTC. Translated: CASSLSDGNSYEQYF. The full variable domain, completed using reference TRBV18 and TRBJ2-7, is NAGVMQNPRHLVRRRGQEARLRCSPMKGHSHVYWYRQLPEEGLKFMVYLQKENIIDESGMPKERFSAEFPKEGPSILRIQQVVRGDSAAYFCASSLSDGNSYEQYFGPGTRLTVT.

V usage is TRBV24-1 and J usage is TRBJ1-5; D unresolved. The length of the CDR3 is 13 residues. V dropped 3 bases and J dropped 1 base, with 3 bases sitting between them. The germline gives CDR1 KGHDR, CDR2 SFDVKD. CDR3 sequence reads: CATSDLSNQPQHF. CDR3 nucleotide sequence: TGTGCCACCAGTGATCTCAGCAATCAGCCCCAGCATTTT.

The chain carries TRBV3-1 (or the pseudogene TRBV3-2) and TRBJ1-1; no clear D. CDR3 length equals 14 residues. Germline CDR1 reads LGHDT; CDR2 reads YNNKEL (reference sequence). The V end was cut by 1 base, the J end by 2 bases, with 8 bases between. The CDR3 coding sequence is TGTGCCAGCAGCCAAGTTTCAGGCAACACTGAAGCTTTCTTT. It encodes CASSQVSGNTEAFF.

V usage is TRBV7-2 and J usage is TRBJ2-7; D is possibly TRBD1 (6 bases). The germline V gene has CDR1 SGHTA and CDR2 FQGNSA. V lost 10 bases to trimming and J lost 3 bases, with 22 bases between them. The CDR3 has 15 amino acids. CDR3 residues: CATHPVPGDGYEQYF. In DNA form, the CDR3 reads TGTGCCACCCACCCGGTCCCAGGGGACGGCTACGAGCAGTACTTC.